Presented here are 21 T cell receptor beta chains from one specimen sequenced in a study of shared clonotypes between healthy human individuals. Clones were sequenced by immunoSEQ multiplex PCR, and TCRdb holds only the in-frame ones, with some missing. The profile shows fewer than 1.4 million clones, around 82% of them singletons. Sequenced: memory CD4+ T cells from PBMCs. Indicated subset: CD45RA-negative fraction. Receptors originate from a young man in good health. Some clones in this sample may be carry-over from other donors' samples.

The chain employs TRBV4-1 and TRBJ2-5; D not resolved. Trimming stripped 5 bases from V and 2 bases from J, with 12 bases between. This CDR3 has 14 amino acids. The germline V gene has CDR1 MGHRA and CDR2 YSYEKL. In DNA, the CDR3 is TGCGCCAGCAGCTCGCAGGCGACACAAGAGACCCAGTACTTC. This codes for CASSSQATQETQYF.

V gene TRBV19 combines with J gene TRBJ2-2; 9 bases are a match to TRBD2. CDR1 and CDR2 from the germline V gene are LNHDA and SQIVND (reference sequence). This CDR3 is 20 amino acids long. Trimming at V came to 3 bases and at J to 4 bases, leaving 18 bases not matched to a gene. CDR3 residues: CASSMAGAGGRATGTGELFF. In DNA form, the CDR3 reads TGTGCCAGTAGTATGGCTGGAGCCGGCGGGAGGGCCACTGGCACCGGGGAGCTGTTTTTT.

V and J are TRBV5-8 and TRBJ2-1, with TRBD2 matching over 8 bases. Germline CDR1 reads SGHTS; CDR2 reads YDEGEE. The V and J ends lost 4 bases and 1 base, in that order; junction bases with no gene match: 7. This CDR3 spans 16 amino acids. CDR3 bases: TGTGCCAGCAGCAGAACAGGGACTAGGTCCTACAATGAGCAGTTCTTC. It encodes CASSRTGTRSYNEQFF.

This chain joins TRBV28 and TRBJ2-5; D call uncertain. CDR3 length: 13 residues. CDR1 and CDR2 (germline): MDHEN, SYDVKM. Trimming removed 4 bases at V and 5 bases at J, with 11 bases between. CDR3 sequence reads: CASSSVARETQYF. The CDR3 DNA reads as TGTGCCAGCAGTTCGGTAGCTCGGGAGACCCAGTACTTC.

The chain is built from TRBV5-1 and TRBJ2-3; 7 bases match TRBD2. This CDR3 region has 20 residues. The V gene end was trimmed by 4 bases and the J gene end by 4 bases; junction bases not matched to a gene: 24. CDR1 is SGHRS, CDR2 YFSETQ, per germline. CDR3 DNA: TGCGCCAGCAGCCCCAGTGAACCTGGGCGGGAGTTATCAGACGCAGATACGCAGTATTTT. It yields the protein CASSPSEPGRELSDADTQYF.

With regard to this clone: The same CDR3 also results from other DNA sequences found in this sample. The chain couples TRBV5-4 to TRBJ2-1, with TRBD2 matching 14 bases. Germline V gene data show CDR1 as SGHNT and CDR2 as YYREEE (reference sequence). The CDR3 loop spans 16 amino acids. Unmatched junction bases numbered 2, after V lost 4 bases and J lost 2 bases. The CDR3 DNA reads TGTGCCAGCAGCCCGGGACTAGCGGGAGCCTACAATGAGCAGTTCTTC. As protein: CASSPGLAGAYNEQFF.

This clone was observed a few times. This rearrangement joins TRBV28 to TRBJ2-3; 8 bases agree with TRBD2. This CDR3 region has 17 residues. CDR1 and CDR2 (germline): MDHEN, SYDVKM. Trimming took 2 bases from V and 5 from J; bases not matched to a gene: 12. CDR3 sequence reads: CASSLRLSSGGGDTQYF. The CDR3 nucleotides read TGTGCCAGCAGTTTAAGGTTGTCTTCCGGGGGGGGAGATACGCAGTATTTT.

As for this clone: A read error is the likely source, as a far larger clone sits one nucleotide away. The V call is TRBV2, the J call TRBJ2-5; D not certain. CDR1 and CDR2 (germline): SNHLY, FYNNEI. The ends were cut back, 5 bases at V and 1 base at J, with 2 bases in the middle. The CDR3 contains 11 residues. CDR3: CASSIQETQYF. CDR3 DNA sequence: TGTGCCAGCAGTATCCAAGAGACCCAGTACTTC.

The rearrangement links TRBV19 to TRBJ2-1, with TRBD2 as a possible D gene (5 bases). V was cut by 4 bases and J by 3 bases, with 13 bases left in between. From germline, CDR1 is LNHDA and CDR2 SQIVND (reference sequence). This CDR3 has 15 residues. The CDR3 loop is CASSTSTGDYNEQFF. The CDR3 DNA sequence: TGTGCCAGTAGTACATCAACCGGGGACTACAATGAGCAGTTCTTC.

Only a few counts were recorded for this clone. V is TRBV5-1 and J is TRBJ2-2; 7 positions agree with TRBD1. CDR3 length equals 15 residues. Germline-derived CDR1 and CDR2 are SGHRS and YFSETQ. The junction had 3 bases not matched to a gene; V was cut back by 3 bases and J by 1 base. In DNA form, the CDR3 reads TGCGCCAGCAGCTCGGGACAGAGGAACACCGGGGAGCTGTTTTTT. Translation gives CASSSGQRNTGELFF.

A few counts support this clone. The same CDR3 arises from other DNA sequences in this sample as well. The V and J genes are TRBV7-8 and TRBJ1-2; D might be TRBD1 (5 bases). This CDR3 is built from 12 residues. With 5 bases removed from V and 2 bases from J, the gap between germline ends came to 6 bases. Germline V gene data show CDR1 as SGHVS and CDR2 as FQNEAQ. CDR3 DNA: TGTGCCAGCAGCCAGGGAAACTATGGCTACACCTTC. Amino acid sequence: CASSQGNYGYTF.

Regarding this clone: The same CDR3 is also encoded by other DNA sequences in this sample. The chain employs TRBV30 and TRBJ2-7, with D possibly matching TRBD1 (6 bases). V shed 3 bases and J shed 3 bases, with 9 bases lying between them. The CDR3 sequence is 12 residues long. CDR1 and CDR2 from the germline V gene are GTSNPN and SVGIG (reference sequence). CDR3 residues: CAWSPTGYEQYF. Here the CDR3 DNA reads TGTGCCTGGAGCCCGACAGGCTACGAGCAGTACTTC.

This clone appeared a few times. The genes are TRBV4-2 and TRBJ1-1; weak D call: TRBD1 (6 bases). Trimming stripped 0 bases from V and 5 bases from J, with 10 bases between. Per germline, CDR1 LGHNA and CDR2 YNFKEQ. The CDR3 is made up of 14 amino acids. The CDR3 spells CASSQDWGATEAFF. In DNA form, the CDR3 reads TGTGCCAGCAGCCAAGACTGGGGGGCGACTGAAGCTTTCTTT.

V gene TRBV28 combines with J gene TRBJ2-3; 9 bases are a match to TRBD1. The CDR3 sequence is 16 residues long. Per the germline V gene, CDR1 is MDHEN and CDR2 is SYDVKM. With 7 bases clipped from V and 1 base from J, the junction kept 9 bases outside the gene matches. Here the CDR3 reads CASNAPRTGGTDTQYF. CDR3 sequence (DNA): TGTGCCAGCAACGCCCCGCGGACAGGGGGCACAGATACGCAGTATTTT.

This clone occurred a few times. V and J are TRBV28 and TRBJ1-1, with a possible D match to TRBD1 (6 bases). This CDR3 is 11 amino acids long. Trimming left V 5 bases short and J 9 bases short, with 10 bases between. Germline CDR1 and CDR2: MDHEN and SYDVKM. The CDR3 loop is CASSHQGKAFF. The CDR3 bases are TGTGCCAGCAGTCACCAGGGGAAAGCTTTCTTT.

This rearrangement joins TRBV15 to TRBJ2-7, with a possible D match to TRBD1 (5 bases). Germline CDR1 is LNHNV and CDR2 is YYDKDF (reference sequence). The CDR3 sequence is 12 residues long. With 4 bases removed from V and 9 bases from J, the gap between germline ends came to 13 bases. CDR3 sequence (DNA): TGTGCCACCAGCATTAGTCAGGGTGGGCAGTACTTC. Its translation is CATSISQGGQYF.

The chain uses TRBV2 and TRBJ2-3, with D unclear. CDR3 length: 14 residues. CDR1 and CDR2 (germline): SNHLY, FYNNEI. V was clipped by 3 bases and J by 2 bases, with 9 bases between them. CDR3 DNA sequence: TGTGCCAGCAGTGAGGCCGCGGTCACAGATACGCAGTATTTT. Translating it yields CASSEAAVTDTQYF. The full variable domain, rest sourced from reference TRBV2 and TRBJ2-3, is EPEVTQTPSHQVTQMGQEVILRCVPISNHLYFYWYRQILGQKVEFLVSFYNNEISEKSEIFDDQFSVERPDGSNFTLKIRSTKLEDSAMYFCASSEAAVTDTQYFGPGTRLTVL.

Comment on this clone: This specimen includes other DNA sequences encoding the same CDR3. The chain joins TRBV2 to TRBJ1-5; maybe TRBD1 (5 bases). Germline V CDR1 and CDR2: SNHLY, FYNNEI. V dropped 3 bases and J dropped 2 bases, with 8 bases sitting between them. This CDR3 is 14 amino acids long. CDR3 nucleotides: TGTGCCAGCAGTGATACAGGAGGCAATCAGCCCCAGCATTTT. It translates to CASSDTGGNQPQHF.

CDR3 in amino acids: CASSPGRPSYEQYF. In nucleotides, the CDR3 is TGTGCCAGCAGCCCGGGACGTCCCTCCTACGAGCAGTACTTC. The chain is built from TRBV7-9 and TRBJ2-7, with D possibly called TRBD1 or TRBD2 (5 bases each). Germline assignment: CDR1 SEHNR and CDR2 FQNEAQ (reference sequence). The V gene lost 5 bases and the J gene lost 0 bases, with 11 bases spanning the gap. The CDR3 is made up of 14 amino acids.

This clone was seen only a few times. CDR3 DNA: TGTGCCAGCTCACGACAATTGCTTCTGGACCAAGCCAAAAACATTCAGTACTTC. Translating gives CASSRQLLLDQAKNIQYF. The J gene is TRBJ2-4, the V gene TRBV18; D call uncertain. The CDR3 is 18 residues long. Trimming pared 4 bases from V and 0 bases from J, leaving 19 bases between. Germline V gene sequence: CDR1 KGHSH, CDR2 LQKENI.

The V call is TRBV10-3, the J call TRBJ1-1; 7 nucleotides align to TRBD1. CDR1 and CDR2 (germline): ENHRY, SYGVKD. Germline trimming cut 7 bases from V and 1 base from J; bases unmatched to any gene: 21. The CDR3 sequence is 19 residues long. CDR3 sequence: CAIKTGNRGYGEGNTEAFF. The CDR3 bases are TGTGCCATCAAGACAGGGAATCGAGGTTACGGGGAGGGGAACACTGAAGCTTTCTTT.